The sequence of this TCR beta chain was determined in a study of blood T cell repertoires in COVID-19. In the study overall: Samples taken during acute and convalescent COVID-19 were collected in the United States, Italy and Spain.

Source study methods: Cell counts per sample came from amplifying reference gene primers. Clones were sequenced by immunoSEQ multiplex PCR, and TCRdb holds only the in-frame ones, with some missing. V, J and clone size were drawn from that table, and D and trimming were deduced from the DNA. The table records about 180,000 clones, about 83% of them present only once. V gave up 2 bases and J gave up 8 bases, with 14 bases separating them. Germline V gene sequence: CDR1 SGHKS, CDR2 YYEKEE (reference sequence). CDR3 size: 15 residues. The gene calls are TRBV5-5 and TRBJ1-6, with D perhaps TRBD1 (5 bases). The origin of this receptor is a person aged 70 to 85 with COVID-19, enrolled during active disease. Sequencing used peripheral blood. Written as DNA, the CDR3 is TGTGCCAGCAGCTTCGGGACTACCCGCGATTCACCCCTCCACTTT. Its protein product is CASSFGTTRDSPLHF.